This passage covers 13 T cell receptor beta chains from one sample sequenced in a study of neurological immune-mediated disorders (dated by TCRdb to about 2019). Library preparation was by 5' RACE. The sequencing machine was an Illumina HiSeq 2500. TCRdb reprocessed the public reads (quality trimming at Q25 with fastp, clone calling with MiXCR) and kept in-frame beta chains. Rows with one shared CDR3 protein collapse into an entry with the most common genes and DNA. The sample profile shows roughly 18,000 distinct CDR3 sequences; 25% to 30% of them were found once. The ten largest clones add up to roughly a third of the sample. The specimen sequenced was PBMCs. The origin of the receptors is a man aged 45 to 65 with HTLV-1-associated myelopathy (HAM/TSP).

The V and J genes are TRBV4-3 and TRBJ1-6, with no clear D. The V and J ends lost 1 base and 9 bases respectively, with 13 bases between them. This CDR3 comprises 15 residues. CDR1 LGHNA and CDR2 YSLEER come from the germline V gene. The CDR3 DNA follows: TGCGCCAGCAGCCAAGGGACTTATGAGAGTTCACCCCTCCACTTT. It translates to CASSQGTYESSPLHF.

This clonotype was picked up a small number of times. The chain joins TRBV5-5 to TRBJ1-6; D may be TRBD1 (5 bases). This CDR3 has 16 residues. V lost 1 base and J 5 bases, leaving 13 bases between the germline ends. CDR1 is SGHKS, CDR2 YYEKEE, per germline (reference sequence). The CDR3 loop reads CASSLFGAGNNSPLHF. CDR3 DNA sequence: TGTGCCAGCAGCTTGTTTGGGGCAGGGAATAATTCACCCCTCCACTTT.

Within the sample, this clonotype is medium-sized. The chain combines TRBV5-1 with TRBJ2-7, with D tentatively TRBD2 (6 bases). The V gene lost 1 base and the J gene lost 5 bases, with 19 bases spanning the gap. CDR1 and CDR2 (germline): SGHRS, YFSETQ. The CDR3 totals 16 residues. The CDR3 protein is CASSLQSGGLGNEQYF. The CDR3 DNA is TGCGCCAGCAGCTTGCAGTCTGGAGGGCTTGGCAACGAGCAGTACTTC. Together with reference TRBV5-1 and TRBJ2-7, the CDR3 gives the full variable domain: KAGVTQTPRYLIKTRGQQVTLSCSPISGHRSVSWYQQTPGQGLQFLFEYFSETQRNKGNFPGRFSGRQFSNSRSEMNVSTLELGDSALYLCASSLQSGGLGNEQYFGPGTRLTVT.

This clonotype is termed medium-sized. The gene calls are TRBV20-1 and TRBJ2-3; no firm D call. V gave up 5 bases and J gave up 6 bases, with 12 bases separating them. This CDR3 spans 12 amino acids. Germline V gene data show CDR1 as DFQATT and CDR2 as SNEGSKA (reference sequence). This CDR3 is CSAPPFSDTQYF. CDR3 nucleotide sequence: TGCAGTGCTCCCCCATTTTCCGATACGCAGTATTTT.

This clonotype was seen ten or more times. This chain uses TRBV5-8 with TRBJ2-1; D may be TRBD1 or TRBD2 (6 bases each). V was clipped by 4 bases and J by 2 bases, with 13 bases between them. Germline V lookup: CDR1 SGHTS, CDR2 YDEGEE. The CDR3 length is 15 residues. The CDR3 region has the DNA TGTGCCAGCAGCCCCGAGAGGGGGGCCTACAATGAGCAGTTCTTC. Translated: CASSPERGAYNEQFF.

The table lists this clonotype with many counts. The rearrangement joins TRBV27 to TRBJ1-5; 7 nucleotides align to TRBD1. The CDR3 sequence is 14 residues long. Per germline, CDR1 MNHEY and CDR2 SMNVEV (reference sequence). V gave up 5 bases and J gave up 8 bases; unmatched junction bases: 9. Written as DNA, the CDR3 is TGTGCCAGCAGTCAACAGGGGATCGGGAAGCCCCAGCATTTT. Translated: CASSQQGIGKPQHF.

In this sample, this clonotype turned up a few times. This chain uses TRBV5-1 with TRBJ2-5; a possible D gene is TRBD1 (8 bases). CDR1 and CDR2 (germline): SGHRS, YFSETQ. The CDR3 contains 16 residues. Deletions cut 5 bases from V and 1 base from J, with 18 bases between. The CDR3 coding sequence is TGCGCCAGCAGGGGAGGGACAGGAGCTCGCCAAGAGACCCAGTACTTC. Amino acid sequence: CASRGGTGARQETQYF.

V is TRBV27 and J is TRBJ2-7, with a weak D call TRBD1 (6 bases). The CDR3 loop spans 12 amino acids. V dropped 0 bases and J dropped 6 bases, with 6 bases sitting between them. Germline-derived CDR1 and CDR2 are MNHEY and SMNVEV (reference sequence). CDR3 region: CASSLSRGEQYF. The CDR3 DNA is TGTGCCAGCAGTTTATCCAGGGGCGAGCAGTACTTC.

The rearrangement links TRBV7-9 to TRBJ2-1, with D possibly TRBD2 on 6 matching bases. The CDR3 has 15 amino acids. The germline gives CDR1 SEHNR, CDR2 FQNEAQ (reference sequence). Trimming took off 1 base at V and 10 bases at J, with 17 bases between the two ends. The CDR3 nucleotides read TGTGCCAGCAGCTTAGTAGACGGACTATCCGCGGAGCAGTTCTTC. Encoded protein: CASSLVDGLSAEQFF.

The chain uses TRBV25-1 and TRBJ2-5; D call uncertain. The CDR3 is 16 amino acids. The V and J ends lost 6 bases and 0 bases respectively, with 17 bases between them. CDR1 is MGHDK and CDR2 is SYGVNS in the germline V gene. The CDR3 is CASSLEIDTYQETQYF. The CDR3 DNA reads TGTGCCAGCAGCCTAGAAATAGACACTTACCAAGAGACCCAGTACTTC.

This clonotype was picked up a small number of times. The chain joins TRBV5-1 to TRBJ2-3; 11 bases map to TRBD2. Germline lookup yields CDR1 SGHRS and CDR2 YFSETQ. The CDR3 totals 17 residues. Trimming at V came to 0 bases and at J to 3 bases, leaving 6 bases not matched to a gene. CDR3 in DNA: TGCGCCAGCAGCTTGGCAAAGGGACTAGCGGTGACAGATACGCAGTATTTT. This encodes CASSLAKGLAVTDTQYF.

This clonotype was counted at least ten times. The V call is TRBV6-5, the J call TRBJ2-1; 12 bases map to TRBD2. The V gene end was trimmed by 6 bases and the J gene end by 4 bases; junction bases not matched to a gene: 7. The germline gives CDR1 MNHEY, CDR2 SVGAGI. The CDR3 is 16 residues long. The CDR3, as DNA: TGTGCCAGCAGCTTGACTAGCGGGGGATTATACAATGAGCAGTTCTTC. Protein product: CASSLTSGGLYNEQFF.

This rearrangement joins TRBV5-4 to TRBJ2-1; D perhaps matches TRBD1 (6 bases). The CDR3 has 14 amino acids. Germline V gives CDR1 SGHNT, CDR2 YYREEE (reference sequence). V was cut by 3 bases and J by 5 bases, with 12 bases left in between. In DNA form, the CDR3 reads TGTGCCAGCAGCTCCCTGGGACACCACAATGAGCAGTTCTTC. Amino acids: CASSSLGHHNEQFF.